What follows are 10 T cell receptor beta chains derived from one specimen sequenced in a study of shared clonotypes between healthy human individuals. Clones were read by immunoSEQ multiplex PCR, and TCRdb kept only the in-frame ones, dropping some. Here the sample spans some 660,000 clones, 73% being singletons. The specimen was memory CD4+ T cells sorted from blood. The subset denotes: CD45RA-negative fraction. These receptors were collected from a woman aged 25 to 39 in good health.

V and J are TRBV28 and TRBJ1-3, with D perhaps TRBD1 (5 bases). In germline, CDR1 is MDHEN, CDR2 SYDVKM. V dropped 5 bases and J dropped 0 bases, with 14 bases sitting between them. This CDR3 has 16 amino acids. The CDR3: CASSGTQGSSGNTIYF. The CDR3 coding sequence is TGTGCCAGCAGTGGAACCCAGGGAAGCTCTGGAAACACCATATATTTT. Filled out from reference TRBV28 and TRBJ1-3, the complete variable domain reads DVKVTQSSRYLVKRTGEKVFLECVQDMDHENMFWYRQDPGLGLRLIYFSYDVKMKEKGDIPEGYSVSREKKERFSLILESASTNQTSMYLCASSGTQGSSGNTIYFGEGSWLTVV.

This clone was seen more than once but under ten times. The genes are TRBV7-2 and TRBJ2-7, with 13 bases that match TRBD2. This CDR3 is 16 amino acids long. The germline V gene encodes CDR1 SGHTA and CDR2 FQGNSA. J was trimmed by 4 bases and V by 5 bases; bases with no gene match: 8. The DNA for the CDR3 is TGTGCCAGCAGCAACCCGGGACTAGCGGGATTGTACGAGCAGTACTTC. Its protein is CASSNPGLAGLYEQYF.

The gene calls are TRBV28 and TRBJ2-5; 11 bases are a match to TRBD2. V was pared by 5 bases and J by 5 bases, with 7 bases of the junction left unmatched. The CDR3 loop spans 15 amino acids. Per the germline V gene, CDR1 is MDHEN and CDR2 is SYDVKM. The CDR3 DNA sequence: TGTGCCAGCAGTCAAAGACTAGCGGGAACGGAGACCCAGTACTTC. It is translated as CASSQRLAGTETQYF.

This clone has more than one count but fewer than ten. The chain employs TRBV5-1 and TRBJ2-2; D possibly uses TRBD1 or TRBD2 (5 bases each). Looked up from germline, CDR1 is SGHRS and CDR2 is YFSETQ. The CDR3 totals 14 residues. Between the trimmed V and J ends, which lost 4 bases and 5 bases, there was a span of 12 bases. CDR3: CASSTGTETGELFF. CDR3 nucleotides: TGCGCCAGCAGCACCGGGACGGAGACCGGGGAGCTGTTTTTT.

The rearrangement joins TRBV25-1 to TRBJ2-1, with TRBD2 matching 9 bases. Germline loops: CDR1 MGHDK, CDR2 SYGVNS. CDR3 size: 15 residues. The ends lost 6 bases at V and 4 bases at J; junction bases unmatched: 7. Here the CDR3 DNA reads TGTGCCAGCAGAAGCACTAGCGGGCTATACAATGAGCAGTTCTTC. The encoded protein is CASRSTSGLYNEQFF.

The chain links TRBV6-6 to TRBJ1-1, with D unclear. V lost 6 bases, J lost 11 bases, and 16 bases lay in between. The CDR3 is 12 amino acids. The germline CDR1 and CDR2 sequences are MNHNY and SVGAGI (reference sequence). Written as DNA, the CDR3 is TGTGCCAGCAGCCCAAATTCGGACCTGGCTTTCTTT. Amino acid sequence: CASSPNSDLAFF.

This chain connects TRBV28 to TRBJ2-3, with TRBD2 matching 8 bases. The CDR3 totals 16 residues. The germline V gene has CDR1 MDHEN and CDR2 SYDVKM. The V segment lost 6 bases and the J segment 5 bases; nucleotides outside the gene matches: 13. CDR3 sequence (DNA): TGTGCCAGCAGCCGATACCCTGGACTAGCAAAAGATACGCAGTATTTT. Its translation is CASSRYPGLAKDTQYF.

The V gene is TRBV2, the J gene TRBJ1-6; the match to TRBD1 covers 7 bases. Per the germline V gene, CDR1 is SNHLY and CDR2 is FYNNEI. V trimming: 5 bases; J trimming: 9 bases; junction bases outside the gene matches: 7. The CDR3 is 14 residues long. CDR3 in amino acids: CASSQQGLPSPLHF. The CDR3 nucleotides are TGTGCCAGCAGTCAACAGGGGTTGCCTTCACCCCTCCACTTT.

This rearrangement joins TRBV5-1 to TRBJ1-4; D gene ambiguous. V lost 4 bases, J lost 3 bases, and 10 bases lay in between. This CDR3 spans 14 amino acids. CDR1 is SGHRS, CDR2 YFSETQ, per germline. The CDR3 bases are TGCGCCAGCAGCAATGATGGATCTAATGAAAAACTGTTTTTT. This encodes CASSNDGSNEKLFF.

This chain uses TRBV6-1 with TRBJ1-5; 7 bases line up with TRBD1. CDR1 MNHNS and CDR2 SASEGT come from the germline V gene. J was trimmed by 5 bases and V by 2 bases; bases with no gene match: 9. The CDR3 totals 16 residues. The CDR3 nucleotides are TGTGCCAGCAGTGAAATAGGGGGCTCCGTCTATCAGCCCCAGCATTTT. Its protein product is CASSEIGGSVYQPQHF.